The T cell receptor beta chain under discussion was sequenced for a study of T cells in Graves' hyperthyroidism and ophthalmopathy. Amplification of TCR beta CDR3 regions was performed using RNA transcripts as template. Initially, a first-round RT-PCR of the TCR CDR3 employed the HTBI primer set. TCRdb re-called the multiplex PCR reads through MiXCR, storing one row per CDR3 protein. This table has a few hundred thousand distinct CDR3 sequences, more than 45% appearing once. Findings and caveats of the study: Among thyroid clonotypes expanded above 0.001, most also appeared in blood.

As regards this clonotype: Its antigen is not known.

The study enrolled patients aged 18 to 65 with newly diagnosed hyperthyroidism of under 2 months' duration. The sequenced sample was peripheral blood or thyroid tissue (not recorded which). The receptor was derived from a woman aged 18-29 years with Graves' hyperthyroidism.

CDR3 bases: TGCAGTGCTTGGACTAGTCGCGAGCAGTACTTC. Translated, it gives CSAWTSREQYF. The V gene is TRBV20-1, the J gene TRBJ2-7; TRBD2 agrees at 7 bases. The V gene end was trimmed by 5 bases and the J gene end by 6 bases; junction bases not matched to a gene: 4. The V gene's germline CDR1 is DFQATT and CDR2 SNEGSKA (reference sequence). The CDR3 runs to 11 residues.